The 26 T cell receptor beta chains below come from one sample, sequenced in a study of cytomegalovirus exposure and HLA in healthy donors. The PCR made use of 60 Vbeta and 13 Jbeta primers. The table came from immunoSEQ multiplex PCR; TCRdb's copy has only in-frame clones and leaves some out. Of approximately 150,000 clones in the sample, 55% to 85% are singletons; the top ten hold 2% to 2.5%. Sequencing was done on a sample of PBMCs. These receptors originate from a middle-aged man in good health and CMV-seronegative.

Concerning this clone: This same CDR3 is encoded by further DNA sequences in the sample. The chain recombines TRBV7-3 with TRBJ1-1, with 7 nucleotides matching TRBD1. V lost 5 bases and J lost 1; bases outside the gene matches: 1. Germline V gene data show CDR1 as SGHTA and CDR2 as FQGTGA. CDR3 length: 13 amino acids. The CDR3 is CASSRTGNTEAFF. In DNA, the CDR3 is TGTGCCAGCAGCAGGACAGGGAACACTGAAGCTTTCTTT.

There are a few counts of this clone. The genes are TRBV19 and TRBJ1-2; D remains ambiguous. This CDR3 region has 13 residues. Trimming removed 3 bases at V and 3 bases at J, with 8 bases between. Germline CDR1 is LNHDA and CDR2 is SQIVND (reference sequence). The CDR3 sequence: CASSIDKDYGYTF. CDR3 sequence (DNA): TGTGCCAGTAGTATCGACAAAGACTATGGCTACACCTTC.

The chain carries TRBV7-8 and TRBJ1-5; D might be TRBD1 (5 bases). Between the trimmed V and J ends, which lost 1 base and 2 bases, there was a span of 6 bases. The CDR3 spans 14 residues. The V gene's germline CDR1 is SGHVS and CDR2 FQNEAQ. CDR3 residues: CASSLGRGNQPQHF. The CDR3 region has the DNA TGTGCCAGCAGCTTAGGCAGGGGCAATCAGCCCCAGCATTTT.

The chain recombines TRBV7-9 with TRBJ2-5, with a weak D call TRBD1 (6 bases). Germline CDR1 is SEHNR and CDR2 is FQNEAQ (reference sequence). This CDR3 spans 13 amino acids. Trimming stripped 1 base from V and 8 bases from J, with 11 bases between. In nucleotides, the CDR3 is TGTGCCAGCAGCTTAGGGGGGCTAGGTACCCAGTACTTC. It yields the protein CASSLGGLGTQYF. Complete variable domain (other parts from reference TRBV7-9 and TRBJ2-5): DTGVSQNPRHKITKRGQNVTFRCDPISEHNRLYWYRQTLGQGPEFLTYFQNEAQLEKSRLLSDRFSAERPKGSFSTLEIQRTEQGDSAMYLCASSLGGLGTQYFGPGTRLLVL.

J is TRBJ2-3 and V is TRBV5-1; a weak D match, TRBD2 (5 bases). CDR3 length equals 15 residues. V lost 4 bases, J lost 2 bases, and 14 bases lay in between. The germline CDR1 and CDR2 sequences are SGHRS and YFSETQ. DNA of the CDR3: TGCGCCAGCAGCAACCTCATCGGGGTCACAGATACGCAGTATTTT. As protein: CASSNLIGVTDTQYF. Filled out from reference TRBV5-1 and TRBJ2-3, the complete variable domain reads KAGVTQTPRYLIKTRGQQVTLSCSPISGHRSVSWYQQTPGQGLQFLFEYFSETQRNKGNFPGRFSGRQFSNSRSEMNVSTLELGDSALYLCASSNLIGVTDTQYFGPGTRLTVL.

The rearrangement links TRBV2 to TRBJ1-1; tentative D call: TRBD1 (5 bases). The CDR3 loop spans 13 amino acids. Germline V gene sequence: CDR1 SNHLY, CDR2 FYNNEI. V was clipped by 2 bases and J by 8 bases, with 12 bases between them. DNA for the CDR3: TGTGCCAGCAGTGAATTGGGGCAGGTAGAAGCTTTCTTT. Amino acid sequence: CASSELGQVEAFF.

The chain links TRBV2 to TRBJ2-1; 7 nucleotides align to TRBD2. J was trimmed by 7 bases and V by 10 bases; bases with no gene match: 13. The CDR3 has 14 amino acids. CDR1 is SNHLY and CDR2 is FYNNEI in the germline V gene. As DNA, the CDR3 is TGTGCCATAAATCTCGGGAGGTGGGAGAATGAGCAGTTCTTC. The encoded protein is CAINLGRWENEQFF. The full variable domain, with the rest looked up from reference TRBV2 and TRBJ2-1, is EPEVTQTPSHQVTQMGQEVILRCVPISNHLYFYWYRQILGQKVEFLVSFYNNEISEKSEIFDDQFSVERPDGSNFTLKIRSTKLEDSAMYFCAINLGRWENEQFFGPGTRLTVL.

This chain joins TRBV6-5 and TRBJ1-2; D is unclear. V lost 8 bases and J lost 5, with 15 bases in between. Per the germline V gene, CDR1 is MNHEY and CDR2 is SVGAGI. This CDR3 is built from 13 residues. The CDR3 DNA sequence: TGTGCCAGCGGGCGCCCCGGCATTTATGGCTACACCTTC. Protein: CASGRPGIYGYTF.

This rearrangement joins TRBV5-4 to TRBJ1-6, with 9 bases that match TRBD1. J was trimmed by 9 bases and V by 4 bases; bases with no gene match: 11. The CDR3 spans 16 residues. Germline V gene lookup returns CDR1 SGHNT and CDR2 YYREEE (reference sequence). The CDR3 reads CASSQRTGVQFSPLHF. CDR3 DNA sequence: TGTGCCAGCAGCCAGAGGACAGGGGTTCAATTTTCACCCCTCCACTTT.

This sequence joins TRBV7-6 and TRBJ2-7; the D gene is possibly TRBD2 (6 bases). Trimming took 4 bases from V and 2 from J, leaving 15 bases between them. Germline V gene sequence: CDR1 SGHVS, CDR2 FNYEAQ. This CDR3 has 15 amino acids. The CDR3 DNA is TGTGCCAGCAGCTCACCGACTGGCGGGACCTACGAGCAGTACTTC. It is translated as CASSSPTGGTYEQYF.

The chain uses TRBV5-1 and TRBJ1-1; 7 nucleotides match TRBD1. Germline V gene lookup returns CDR1 SGHRS and CDR2 YFSETQ. The V gene end was trimmed by 4 bases and the J gene end by 5 bases; junction bases not matched to a gene: 11. CDR3 length equals 15 residues. CDR3 region: CASSRGDREGTEAFF. As DNA, the CDR3 is TGCGCCAGCAGCCGGGGTGACAGGGAAGGAACTGAAGCTTTCTTT. Drawing the rest from reference TRBV5-1 and TRBJ1-1, the complete variable domain is KAGVTQTPRYLIKTRGQQVTLSCSPISGHRSVSWYQQTPGQGLQFLFEYFSETQRNKGNFPGRFSGRQFSNSRSEMNVSTLELGDSALYLCASSRGDREGTEAFFGQGTRLTVV.

Only one count was recorded for this clone. The rearrangement links TRBV2 to TRBJ2-1; TRBD2 matches 8 bases. CDR3 length: 14 residues. CDR1 is SNHLY, CDR2 FYNNEI, per germline. Germline trimming cut 4 bases from V and 6 bases from J; bases unmatched to any gene: 5. CDR3 residues: CASSGGLGFNEQFF. DNA for the CDR3: TGTGCCAGCAGTGGGGGACTAGGGTTCAATGAGCAGTTCTTC.

The rearrangement uses TRBV2 and TRBJ1-3; D might be TRBD1 (5 bases). The CDR3 is 12 amino acids. Germline assignment: CDR1 SNHLY and CDR2 FYNNEI. The germline V and J ends were trimmed by 11 bases and 3 bases, with 11 bases remaining between them. The CDR3 coding sequence is TGTGCCTCGGGAGGGGATGGAAACACCATATATTTT. Translation gives CASGGDGNTIYF.

The chain has TRBV10-3 and TRBJ1-3; D not certain. There are 13 residues in the CDR3. The germline CDR1 and CDR2 sequences are ENHRY and SYGVKD. Trimming took off 0 bases at V and 9 bases at J, with 9 bases between the two ends. The CDR3 DNA reads TGTGCCATCAGTGAGTCGTCGTCGAGCACCATATATTTT. This encodes CAISESSSSTIYF.

The rearrangement uses TRBV7-2 and TRBJ2-3, with D unresolved. Germline V gene data show CDR1 as SGHTA and CDR2 as FQGNSA. The CDR3 loop spans 15 amino acids. The V and J ends lost 1 base and 0 bases respectively, with 8 bases between them. The chain's CDR3 is CASSLDGPSTDTQYF. The CDR3 DNA reads as TGTGCCAGCAGCTTAGACGGTCCTAGCACAGATACGCAGTATTTT.

The chain employs TRBV4-2 and TRBJ2-7; TRBD2 is a possible D gene (5 bases). This CDR3 region has 14 residues. With 0 bases removed from V and 4 bases from J, the gap between germline ends came to 10 bases. Germline CDR1 LGHNA, CDR2 YNFKEQ. The CDR3 DNA reads TGTGCCAGCAGCCAAGATCCGCCGGGATACGAGCAGTACTTC. It translates to CASSQDPPGYEQYF.

This clone showed up just a few times. V usage is TRBV6-5 and J usage is TRBJ2-5; TRBD2 is a possible D gene (5 bases). The CDR3 totals 15 residues. Germline-derived CDR1 and CDR2 are MNHEY and SVGAGI. Trimming took 6 bases from V and 5 from J, leaving 19 bases between them. Here the CDR3 reads CASRSILRDRETQYF. CDR3 nucleotides: TGTGCCAGCAGATCCATACTTCGGGATAGGGAGACCCAGTACTTC.

This clone occurred a few times. This chain connects TRBV12-2 to TRBJ1-1; no DNA check was done on the table's D call, TRBD1. TRBV12-2 is a listed pseudogene. This CDR3 has 13 amino acids. The CDR3 loop reads CARNRVTGAEAFF. CDR3 coding DNA: TGTGCAAGGAACAGGGTCACTGGGGCTGAAGCTTTCTTT.

The chain uses TRBV13 and TRBJ2-7; D perhaps matches TRBD2 (5 bases). The CDR3 totals 13 residues. V was cut by 3 bases and J by 1 base, with 7 bases left in between. Germline V CDR1 and CDR2: PRHDT, FYEKMQ (reference sequence). CDR3 in amino acids: CASSFGKSYEQYF. CDR3 nucleotides: TGTGCCAGCAGCTTCGGGAAGTCCTACGAGCAGTACTTC.

V usage is TRBV7-8 and J usage is TRBJ2-7; 7 nucleotides match TRBD1. The ends lost 1 base at V and 4 bases at J; junction bases unmatched: 7. This CDR3 has 15 amino acids. The germline V gene encodes CDR1 SGHVS and CDR2 FQNEAQ. CDR3 in amino acids: CASSLGWDSLYEQYF. The CDR3 DNA reads TGTGCCAGCAGCTTAGGGTGGGACAGCTTGTACGAGCAGTACTTC.

The chain is built from TRBV6-1 and TRBJ2-5; 7 bases fit TRBD1. The CDR3 is 16 amino acids. The V gene end was trimmed by 0 bases and the J gene end by 5 bases; junction bases not matched to a gene: 9. Germline CDR1 is MNHNS and CDR2 is SASEGT. The CDR3 DNA is TGTGCCAGCAGTGAAGCGGGCAGGGGGTTGGGTGAGACCCAGTACTTC. Amino acid sequence: CASSEAGRGLGETQYF.

The chain combines TRBV7-9 with TRBJ1-5, with TRBD1 as a possible D gene (5 bases). The CDR3 spans 14 residues. Looked up from germline, CDR1 is SEHNR and CDR2 is FQNEAQ (reference sequence). The V and J ends lost 9 bases and 6 bases respectively, with 18 bases between them. This chain's CDR3 is CASTTGGTGQPQHF. The CDR3 nucleotides are TGTGCCAGTACTACCGGGGGGACGGGTCAGCCCCAGCATTTT. Looking up the rest from reference TRBV7-9 and TRBJ1-5 gives the full variable domain: DTGVSQNPRHKITKRGQNVTFRCDPISEHNRLYWYRQTLGQGPEFLTYFQNEAQLEKSRLLSDRFSAERPKGSFSTLEIQRTEQGDSAMYLCASTTGGTGQPQHFGDGTRLSIL.

This clone appeared once. Germline is not matched at one junction end, which may reflect a read error. DNA for the CDR3: TGCGCCAACAGCTCGCCCGAGGGCGAAACTAATGAAAAACTGTTTTTT. Translated, it gives CANSSPEGETNEKLFF. The V and J genes are TRBV5-1 and TRBJ1-4; D gene ambiguous. The CDR3 is 16 amino acids. From germline, CDR1 is SGHRS and CDR2 YFSETQ. Drawing the rest from reference TRBV5-1 and TRBJ1-4, the complete variable domain is KAGVTQTPRYLIKTRGQQVTLSCSPISGHRSVSWYQQTPGQGLQFLFEYFSETQRNKGNFPGRFSGRQFSNSRSEMNVSTLELGDSALYLCANSSPEGETNEKLFFGSGTQLSVL.

This chain joins TRBV2 and TRBJ1-2; D ambiguous. CDR1 is SNHLY, CDR2 FYNNEI, per germline. The ends were cut back, 4 bases at V and 5 bases at J, with 8 bases in the middle. The CDR3 runs 12 residues. The chain's CDR3 is CASSVPGYGYTF. The DNA of the CDR3 is TGTGCCAGCAGTGTTCCAGGTTATGGCTACACCTTC.

The chain combines TRBV30 with TRBJ1-2; D is uncertain. This CDR3 contains 14 residues. The germline V gene encodes CDR1 GTSNPN and CDR2 SVGIG (reference sequence). Trimming left V 3 bases short and J 3 bases short, with 14 bases between. The DNA for the CDR3 is TGTGCCTGGAGAACTCGCGGGCCAGACTATGGCTACACCTTC. It is translated as CAWRTRGPDYGYTF.

Turning to this clone: One end of the junction fails to match germline, which may point to a read error. The chain has TRBV27 and TRBJ2-1, with a tentative D call TRBD1 (6 bases). Germline loops: CDR1 MNHEY, CDR2 SMNVEV (reference sequence). CDR3 length equals 14 residues. The CDR3 region is CASSLPGQPNGQFF. The CDR3 nucleotides read TGTGCCAGCAGTTTACCGGGACAACCTAATGGGCAGTTCTTC.